The rows below give T cell receptor beta chains drawn from one sample of a study of cytomegalovirus exposure and HLA in healthy donors. TCRdb's copy holds only in-frame clones and misses some; the assay was immunoSEQ multiplex PCR. The table records some 170,000 clones, 77% of them present only once. Material for sequencing was PBMCs. The receptors were gathered from a woman aged 25-40 years in good health and CMV-seronegative. Both conserved end residues are part of each CDR3. A D gene is named only where the DNA matches it firmly. Expanded clones get a size class; other rows say once, few or many, or leave the size out.

clone size,V gene,D gene,J gene,CDR3 DNA,CDR3 protein
.,TRBV7-9,TRBD1,TRBJ1-2,TGTGCCAGCAGCTTAGGGACAGGAGCCAACTATGGCTACACCTTC,CASSLGTGANYGYTF
.,TRBV4-1,TRBD2,TRBJ2-7,TGCGCCAGCAGCCAAGAGGCTAGCGGGAGATCCGTGTCCTACGAGCAGCACTTC,CASSQEASGRSVSYEQHF
.,TRBV19,.,TRBJ2-1,TGTGCCAGTAGTATCCCGGGAGAAAACAATGAGCAGTTCTTC,CASSIPGENNEQFF
.,TRBV30,.,TRBJ1-6,TGTGCCTGGAGTCCGGGTCTTTATAATTCACCCCTCCACTTT,CAWSPGLYNSPLHF
.,TRBV7-2,.,TRBJ1-2,TGTGCCAACACCCAAAAAGGGGCGGGGGGGTCAAACTATGGCTACACCTTC,CANTQKGAGGSNYGYTF
few,TRBV5-1,TRBD2,TRBJ2-5,TGCGCCAGCAGCTTGGGGCCAGCGGGGGGAGGGTTTTACCAAGAGACCCAGTACTTC,CASSLGPAGGGFYQETQYF
few,TRBV9,TRBD2,TRBJ2-2,TGTGCCAGCAGCATATCCGGGGGGACTAGCGGTACCGGGGAGCTGTTTTTT,CASSISGGTSGTGELFF
.,TRBV15,TRBD1,TRBJ2-1,TGTGCCACCAGCAGAGACATAGGGGACAGGGCCTACAATGAGCAGTTCTTC,CATSRDIGDRAYNEQFF
.,TRBV5-4,.,TRBJ1-1,TGTGCCAGCAGCTTGGGGCAGGGGATGAACACTGAAGCTTTCTTT,CASSLGQGMNTEAFF
.,TRBV5-1,TRBD2,TRBJ2-3,TGCGCCAGCAGCCAGCGGGGGGGCCAAGATACGCAGTATTTT,CASSQRGGQDTQYF
.,TRBV29-1,.,TRBJ2-1,TGCAGCTCTACCGGGGACAATGAGCAGTTCTTC,CSSTGDNEQFF
few,TRBV15,.,TRBJ1-1,TGTGCCACCAGCCCTCGTCAGGGTAGACTTGGTGAAGCTTTCTTT,CATSPRQGRLGEAFF
once,TRBV2,TRBD2,TRBJ2-3,TGTGCCAGCAGTGGGGATAGCGGGAGCACAGATACGCAGTATTTT,CASSGDSGSTDTQYF
.,TRBV19,.,TRBJ2-3,TGTGCCAGTACCCCCAATTATCGACTATCCACCAATACGCAGTATTTT,CASTPNYRLSTNTQYF
many,TRBV19,TRBD1,TRBJ1-5,TGTGCCAGTAGTCCAACACAGGGGGGAGAGCCCCAGCATTTT,CASSPTQGGEPQHF
once,TRBV7-9,.,TRBJ2-3,TGTTCCAGCAGATCGGGCACAGATACGCAGTATTTT,CSSRSGTDTQYF
few,TRBV6-6,.,TRBJ2-1,TGTGCCAGCAGTTACGAACAGATTAACAATGAGCAGTTCTTC,CASSYEQINNEQFF
few,TRBV6-6,TRBD1,TRBJ2-7,TGTGCCAGCAATCGGGACAGGGGCTACGAGCAGTACTTC,CASNRDRGYEQYF
.,TRBV27,TRBD1,TRBJ1-2,TGTGCCAGCAGTATACCGCAAAGGACAGGGAGGACGACTAACTATGGCTACACCTTC,CASSIPQRTGRTTNYGYTF
.,TRBV2,TRBD2,TRBJ2-3,TGTGCCGGTGGGGGGGACGCAGATACGCAGTATTTT,CAGGGDADTQYF
.,TRBV7-9,TRBD1,TRBJ1-1,TGTGCCAGCAGCTTCGGGACAGGGGTGACGAACACTGAAGCTTTCTTT,CASSFGTGVTNTEAFF
once,TRBV5-5,TRBD2,TRBJ2-3,TGTGCCAGCAGCTTGGTACTAGCGGGGAGCACAGATACGCAGTATTTT,CASSLVLAGSTDTQYF
.,TRBV6-1,TRBD1,TRBJ1-2,TGTGCCAGCAGTGAGGACAGGCTTTTGGGCTACACCTTC,CASSEDRLLGYTF
.,TRBV7-3,.,TRBJ2-1,TGTGCCAGCAGCGCCCAGCCTAGTAGTGATGAGCAGTTCTTC,CASSAQPSSDEQFF
few,TRBV6-1,.,TRBJ2-7,TGTGCCAGCAGACCACAGGGCTTTAATAACGAGCAGTACTTC,CASRPQGFNNEQYF
.,TRBV6-1,TRBD1,TRBJ2-1,TGTGCCAGCAGCCGGGACAGGGTGAAGAATGAGCAGTTCTTC,CASSRDRVKNEQFF
.,TRBV6-5,TRBD1,TRBJ1-1,TGTGCCAGCAACAGGGGACTGGGGACTGAAGCTTTCTTT,CASNRGLGTEAFF
.,TRBV5-1,TRBD1,TRBJ2-7,TGCGCCAGCAGCCCGGACAGGGGAGTCTACGAGCAGTACTTC,CASSPDRGVYEQYF
once,TRBV5-5,.,TRBJ2-3,TGTGCCAGCTCAAGAGAGGTCGCAGATACGCAGTATTTT,CASSREVADTQYF
.,TRBV4-1,.,TRBJ1-2,TGCGCCAGCAGCCAAGATGTTCGTGGGGGGGCAGGCTATGGCTACACCTTC,CASSQDVRGGAGYGYTF
.,TRBV4-3,TRBD2,TRBJ2-7,TGCGCCAGCAGCCAGAGGATTAGCGGGAGGGGGACCTACGAGCAGTACTTC,CASSQRISGRGTYEQYF
few,TRBV27,.,TRBJ2-3,TGTGCCAGCCGGAGTGGGCGACTGGACATCCCAGATACGCAGTATTTT,CASRSGRLDIPDTQYF
few,TRBV27,.,TRBJ2-1,TGTGCCAGCAGTTTATCGGGCACCATATACAATGAGCAGTTCTTC,CASSLSGTIYNEQFF
.,TRBV5-4,.,TRBJ2-1,TGTGCCAGCAGCTTCCCTACGACAGACAATGAGCAGTTCTTC,CASSFPTTDNEQFF
.,TRBV12-1,.,TRBJ1-1,TGTGCCAGCAGCTCTAGGGAGGGGGGGGACCTCATGAACACTGAAGCTTTCTTT,CASSSREGGDLMNTEAFF
once,TRBV9,TRBD2,TRBJ2-1,TGTGCCAGCACTAATCTAGTCGGGGGAGGGCCAATGAATGAGCAGTTCTTC,CASTNLVGGGPMNEQFF
.,TRBV9,TRBD2,TRBJ2-7,TGTGCCAGCAGCGTCGGACTAGCCTACTACGAGCAGTACTTC,CASSVGLAYYEQYF
.,TRBV27,TRBD1,TRBJ2-7,TGTGCCAGCAGTGGAACAGGGGCCGCCTACGAGCAGTACTTC,CASSGTGAAYEQYF
once,TRBV29-1,TRBD1,TRBJ1-2,TGCAGCACTCGAACAGGGGGCAATGGCTACACCTTC,CSTRTGGNGYTF
.,TRBV28,.,TRBJ1-5,TGTGCCAGCAGGGGGGCCGTCGGGACCGTAAGTAACCAGCATTTT,CASRGAVGTVSNQHF
.,TRBV7-9,.,TRBJ2-3,TGTGCCAGCAGTTCTACAGATACGCAGTATTTT,CASSSTDTQYF
.,TRBV9,TRBD1,TRBJ1-3,TGTGCCAGCAGCGTAGGGACAGGGAGGGACACCATATATTTT,CASSVGTGRDTIYF
.,TRBV27,.,TRBJ1-5,TGTGCCAGCAGACCGGGACAAGTATTTCATCAGCCCCAGCATTTT,CASRPGQVFHQPQHF
.,TRBV6-1,.,TRBJ2-5,TGTGCCAGCACGGGGGTCCCCTCAGAGACCCAGTACTTC,CASTGVPSETQYF
.,TRBV7-9,.,TRBJ1-1,TGTGCCAGCAGCTTAAACGCGAAAGCCCGGTCGAACACTGAAGCTTTCTTT,CASSLNAKARSNTEAFF
.,TRBV30,.,TRBJ1-1,TGTGCCTGGGGAGCAGGGTACACTGAAGCTTTCTTT,CAWGAGYTEAFF
.,TRBV2,.,TRBJ1-1,TGTGCCAGCAGGCCCGACAGGACCGGGGAGGCTTTCTTT,CASRPDRTGEAFF
once,TRBV4-1,.,TRBJ1-5,TGCGCCAGCAGCCAAGGTCTCCTGCGACAGGACCCGTATCAGCCCCAGCATTTT,CASSQGLLRQDPYQPQHF
.,TRBV7-3,TRBD1,TRBJ1-2,TGTGCCAGCAGCCTAAACAGGGGCGGAGGCTACACCTTC,CASSLNRGGGYTF
.,TRBV6-5,.,TRBJ2-7,TGTGCCAGCATTGGGACTTACGACGAGCAGTACTTC,CASIGTYDEQYF
.,TRBV11-2,TRBD1,TRBJ1-1,TGTGCCAGCAGCTCCGGACAGGGTTGGACTGAAGCTTTCTTT,CASSSGQGWTEAFF
.,TRBV5-5,.,TRBJ1-4,TGTGCCAGCAGCTTGGCGACTTCAAGGGAAAAACTGTTTTTT,CASSLATSREKLFF
.,TRBV28,.,TRBJ2-3,TGTGCCAGCAGTTTCGTGCGTCGCACAGATACGCAGTATTTT,CASSFVRRTDTQYF
.,TRBV28,TRBD1,TRBJ2-7,TGTGCCAGCACCTCCCTCGGGACAGGGGTCGAGCAGTACTTC,CASTSLGTGVEQYF
once,TRBV12-5,.,TRBJ1-2,TGTGCTAGTGGTAAGGGGGGGAACTCCTATGGCTACACCTTC,CASGKGGNSYGYTF
.,TRBV27,.,TRBJ1-1,TGTGCCAGCAGTCCCCGACCAGCAGGAAGCACTGAAGCTTTCTTT,CASSPRPAGSTEAFF